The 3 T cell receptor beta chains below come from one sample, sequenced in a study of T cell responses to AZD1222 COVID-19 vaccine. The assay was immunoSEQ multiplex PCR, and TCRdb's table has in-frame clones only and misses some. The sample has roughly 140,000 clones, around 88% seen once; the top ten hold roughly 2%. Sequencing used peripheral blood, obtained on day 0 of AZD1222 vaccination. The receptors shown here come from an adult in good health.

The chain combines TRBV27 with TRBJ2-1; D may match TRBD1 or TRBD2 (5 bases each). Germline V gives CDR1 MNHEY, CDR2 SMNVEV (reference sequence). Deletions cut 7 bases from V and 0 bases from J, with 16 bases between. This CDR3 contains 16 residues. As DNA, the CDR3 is TGTGCCAGCAACCCATACGAGGGGAGCTCCTACAATGAGCAGTTCTTC. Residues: CASNPYEGSSYNEQFF.

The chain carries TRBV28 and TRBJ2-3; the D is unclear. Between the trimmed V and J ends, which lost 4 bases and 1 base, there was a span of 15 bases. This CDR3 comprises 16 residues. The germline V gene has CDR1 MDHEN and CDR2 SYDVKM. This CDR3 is CASSSLATAGTDTQYF. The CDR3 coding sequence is TGTGCCAGCAGTTCCTTAGCTACGGCCGGCACAGATACGCAGTATTTT.

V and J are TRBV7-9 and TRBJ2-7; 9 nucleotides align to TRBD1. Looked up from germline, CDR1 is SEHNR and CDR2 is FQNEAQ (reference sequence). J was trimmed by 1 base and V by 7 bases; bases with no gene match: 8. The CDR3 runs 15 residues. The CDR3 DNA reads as TGTGCCAGCATCAGGACAGGGGACCGGTCCTACGAGCAGTACTTC. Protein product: CASIRTGDRSYEQYF.